This T cell receptor (beta chain) comes out of a study of beta chain features in type 1 diabetes. The entirety of the isolated RNA underwent reverse transcription, so expressed TCRB transcripts were sequenced. Method: immunoSEQ multiplex PCR; TCRdb's copy keeps in-frame clones and lacks some. The sample lists about 360,000 clones, roughly 12% seen once, with more than 0.015% in the top ten. V lost 7 bases and J lost 0, with 8 bases in between. The CDR3 has 13 residues. Germline V lookup: CDR1 SGHDT, CDR2 YYEEEE. This chain links TRBV5-6 with TRBJ2-1, with no clear D. This sequence was found in a young man in good health. The sequencing input was naive CD4+ T cells from blood. Here the CDR3 reads CASEISSYNEQFF. In DNA, the CDR3 is TGTGCCAGCGAAATCAGCTCCTACAATGAGCAGTTCTTC.